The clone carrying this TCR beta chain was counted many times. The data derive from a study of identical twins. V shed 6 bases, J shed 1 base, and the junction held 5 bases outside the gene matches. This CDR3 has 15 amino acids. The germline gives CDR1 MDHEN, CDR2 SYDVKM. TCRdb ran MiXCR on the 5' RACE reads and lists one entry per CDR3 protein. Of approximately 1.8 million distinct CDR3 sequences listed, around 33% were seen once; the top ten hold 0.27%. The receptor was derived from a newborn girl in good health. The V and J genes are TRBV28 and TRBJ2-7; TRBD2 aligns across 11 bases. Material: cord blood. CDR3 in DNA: TGTGCCAGCAGCTTACTAGCGGGGGTTTCCTACGAGCAGTACTTC. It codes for CASSLLAGVSYEQYF.